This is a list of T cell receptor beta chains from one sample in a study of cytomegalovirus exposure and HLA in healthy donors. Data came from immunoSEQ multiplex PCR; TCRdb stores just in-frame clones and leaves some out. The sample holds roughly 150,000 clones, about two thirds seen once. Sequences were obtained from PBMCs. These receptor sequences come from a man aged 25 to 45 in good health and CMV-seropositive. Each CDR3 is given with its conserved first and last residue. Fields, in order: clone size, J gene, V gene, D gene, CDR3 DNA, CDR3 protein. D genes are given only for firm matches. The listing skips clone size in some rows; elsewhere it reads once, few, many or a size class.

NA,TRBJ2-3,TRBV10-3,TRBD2,TGTGCCATCCGGTCTAGCGGGAGCTCAGATACGCAGTATTTT,CAIRSSGSSDTQYF
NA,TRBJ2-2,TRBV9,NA,TGTGCCAGCAGCGTACAGTACACCGGGGAGCTGTTTTTT,CASSVQYTGELFF
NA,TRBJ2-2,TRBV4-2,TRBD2,TGTGCCAGCAGCCAAAAGTGGGTAGCGGGGGCTCCCACTCCCGGGGAGCTGTTTTTT,CASSQKWVAGAPTPGELFF
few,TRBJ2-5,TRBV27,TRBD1,TGTGCCAGCAGAAGAATCGGGACAGGGGGCGAAGAGACCCAGTACTTC,CASRRIGTGGEETQYF
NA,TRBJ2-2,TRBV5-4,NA,TGTGCCAGCAGCTTGCTCGGGAGCGGAGGGGAGCTGTTTTTT,CASSLLGSGGELFF
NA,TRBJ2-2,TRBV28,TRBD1,TGTGCCAGCAGTTTCCCCAGGACAGGGGGCTTTAGCGGGGAGCTGTTTTTT,CASSFPRTGGFSGELFF
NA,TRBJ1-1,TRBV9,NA,TGTGCCAGCAGCACCCACAGGGTTATGAACACTGAAGCTTTCTTT,CASSTHRVMNTEAFF
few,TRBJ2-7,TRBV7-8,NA,TGTGCCAGCAGCTTTGAGTTCTACGAGCAGTACTTC,CASSFEFYEQYF
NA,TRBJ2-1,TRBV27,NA,TGTGCCAGCAGTTTATCGCAGTCCTCCTACAATGAGCAGTTCTTC,CASSLSQSSYNEQFF
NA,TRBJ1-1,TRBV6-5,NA,TGTGCCAGCAGTGTATTGGGGACATTGAACACTGAAGCTTTCTTT,CASSVLGTLNTEAFF
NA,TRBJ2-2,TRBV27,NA,TGTGCCAGCAGTTTAATAGCCGGGGAGCTGTTTTTT,CASSLIAGELFF
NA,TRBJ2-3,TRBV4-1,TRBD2,TGCGCCAGCAGCCAAGTCCAGCGGGATATCACAGATACGCAGTATTTT,CASSQVQRDITDTQYF
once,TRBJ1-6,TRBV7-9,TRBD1,TGTGCCAGCAGCTTAGGAGTACAGGGGTCGTCACCCCTCCACTTT,CASSLGVQGSSPLHF
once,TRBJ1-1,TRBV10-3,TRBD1,TGTGCCATCAGCCCCGGGACAGGGGGCCTTACTGAAGCTTTCTTT,CAISPGTGGLTEAFF
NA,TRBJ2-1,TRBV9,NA,TGTGCCAGCAGCGTACGGGTAGGCTACAATGAGCAGTTCTTC,CASSVRVGYNEQFF
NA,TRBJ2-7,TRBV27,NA,TGTGCCAGCAGTCCCGGTTCAGGGTTCAGCTACGAGCAGTACTTC,CASSPGSGFSYEQYF
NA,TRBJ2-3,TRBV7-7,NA,TGTGCCAGCAGCCCTACCCCCCGGGATACGCAGTATTTT,CASSPTPRDTQYF
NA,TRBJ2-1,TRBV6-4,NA,TGTGCCAGCAGTGACTCGAGCGGCCTTTACAATGAGCAGTTCTTC,CASSDSSGLYNEQFF
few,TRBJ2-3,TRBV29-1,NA,TGCAGCGTCCCCTCCCCCTCGGATACGCAGTATTTT,CSVPSPSDTQYF
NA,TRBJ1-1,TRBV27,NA,TGTGCCAGCAACGGGAGAGGCACTGAAGCTTTCTTT,CASNGRGTEAFF
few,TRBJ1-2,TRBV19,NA,TGTGCCAGTAGTTCCAGGAATCAATATGGCTACACCTTC,CASSSRNQYGYTF
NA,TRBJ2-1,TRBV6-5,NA,TGTGCCAGCAGTTCCCCTCTGACGGGGTTGTCTAATGAGCAGTTCTTC,CASSSPLTGLSNEQFF
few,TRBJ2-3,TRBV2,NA,TGTGCCAGCAGTGAAGAGGGTATTGGGACTAGCACAGATACGCAGTATTTT,CASSEEGIGTSTDTQYF
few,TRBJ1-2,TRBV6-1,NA,TGTGCCAGCAGCGAGCGGGAAGGCCCGAACTATGGCTACACCTTC,CASSEREGPNYGYTF
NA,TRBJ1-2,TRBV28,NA,TGTGCCAGCTTTTTTGCCGGGATTAACAATGGCTACACCTTC,CASFFAGINNGYTF
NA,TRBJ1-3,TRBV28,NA,TGTGCCAGCTCGGATGACACGAGCTCTGGAAACACCATATATTTT,CASSDDTSSGNTIYF
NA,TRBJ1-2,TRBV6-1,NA,TGTGCCAGCAGTTTCGGACAATTCTATGGCTACACCTTC,CASSFGQFYGYTF
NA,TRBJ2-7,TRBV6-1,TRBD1,TGTGCCTGCAACCAATGGACAGGACCCTACGAGCAGTACTTC,CACNQWTGPYEQYF
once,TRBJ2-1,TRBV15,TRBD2,TGTGCCACCAGCAGAGGTAGCGGGAGTTCTCAGGCCTACAGTGAGCAGTTCTTC,CATSRGSGSSQAYSEQFF
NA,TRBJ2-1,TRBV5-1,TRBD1,TGCGCCAGCAGCTTGGGGTGGGACAGGGGTGCCTACAATGAGCAGTTCTTC,CASSLGWDRGAYNEQFF
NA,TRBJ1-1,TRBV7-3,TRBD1,TGTGCCAGCAGTCGGACAGGGGCGGCGGTGAGGACTGAAGCTTTCTTT,CASSRTGAAVRTEAFF
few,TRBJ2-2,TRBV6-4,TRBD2,TGTGCCAGCAGTGACACTAGCGGGAACACCGGGGAGCTGTTTTTT,CASSDTSGNTGELFF
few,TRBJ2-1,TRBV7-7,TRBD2,TGTGCTAGCAGTCCCGGGACTAGCGGGACCTACAATGAGCAGTTCTTC,CASSPGTSGTYNEQFF
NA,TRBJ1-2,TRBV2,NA,TGTGCCAGCGAAGACAGGAGCTATGGCTACACCTTC,CASEDRSYGYTF
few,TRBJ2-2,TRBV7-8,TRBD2,TGTGCCAGCAGCACTAGCGGACCGAACACCGGGGAGCTGTTTTTT,CASSTSGPNTGELFF
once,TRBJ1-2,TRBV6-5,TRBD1,TGTGCCAGCAGGCTCGGACAGGAGGGATATGGCTACACCTTC,CASRLGQEGYGYTF
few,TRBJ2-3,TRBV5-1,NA,TGCGCCAGCAGCTTGGGGGGCCACACAGATACGCAGTATTTT,CASSLGGHTDTQYF
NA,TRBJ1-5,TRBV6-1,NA,TGTGCCAGCAGCACCGGTCGGAATCAGCCCCAGCATTTT,CASSTGRNQPQHF
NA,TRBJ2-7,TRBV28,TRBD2,TGTGCCAGCAGTTTATCCGTAGGGCTAGCGGGAGACAACGAGCAGTACTTC,CASSLSVGLAGDNEQYF
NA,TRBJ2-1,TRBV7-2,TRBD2,TGTGCCAGCAGCTTAGGTAGCGGGGAATCCTACAATGAGCAGTTCTTC,CASSLGSGESYNEQFF
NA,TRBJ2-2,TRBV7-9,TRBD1,TGTGCCAGCAGCCGACAGGGGGACACCGGGGAGCTGTTTTTT,CASSRQGDTGELFF
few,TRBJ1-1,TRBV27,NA,TGTGCCAGCAGTTGGGGGGTGGCGAACACTGAAGCTTTCTTT,CASSWGVANTEAFF
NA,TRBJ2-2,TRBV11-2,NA,TGTGCCAGCAGCTTATCAATGTTAGGGGACACGAACACCGGGGAGCTGTTTTTT,CASSLSMLGDTNTGELFF
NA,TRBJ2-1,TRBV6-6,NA,TGTGCCAGCAGTTTGTCGACTGGTGAGCAGTTCTTC,CASSLSTGEQFF
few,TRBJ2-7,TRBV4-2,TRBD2,TGTGCCAGCAGCCAAGAGGGGACTACCGGAGGCGAGCAGTACTTC,CASSQEGTTGGEQYF
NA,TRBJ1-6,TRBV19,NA,TGTGCCAGTAAAGCGAACAGGTTTAATTCACCCCTCCACTTT,CASKANRFNSPLHF
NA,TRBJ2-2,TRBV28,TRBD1,TGTGCCAGCACAACAGGGGGCAAGCCCGGGGAGCTGTTTTTT,CASTTGGKPGELFF
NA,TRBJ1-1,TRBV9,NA,TGTGCCAGCAGCTCTAACCCGGGTCTGTCGAACACTGAAGCTTTCTTT,CASSSNPGLSNTEAFF
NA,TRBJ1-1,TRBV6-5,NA,TGTGCCAGCACCCCCGGACAGAACACTGAAGCTTTCTTT,CASTPGQNTEAFF
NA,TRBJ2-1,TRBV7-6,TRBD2,TGTGCCACCGCGGGAGAGAACTACAATGAGCAGTTCTTC,CATAGENYNEQFF
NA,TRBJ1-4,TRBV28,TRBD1,TGTGCCAGCACTCGGGGGTGGGGGACAGGGCGGGAAAAACTGTTTTTT,CASTRGWGTGREKLFF
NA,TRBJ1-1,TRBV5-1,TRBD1,TGCGCCAGCAGCTTGCAGGGGGCCGGGGGCACTGAAGCTTTCTTT,CASSLQGAGGTEAFF
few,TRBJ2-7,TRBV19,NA,TGTGCCAGTAGTTCGGCGACTCCCGGCGAGCAGTACTTC,CASSSATPGEQYF